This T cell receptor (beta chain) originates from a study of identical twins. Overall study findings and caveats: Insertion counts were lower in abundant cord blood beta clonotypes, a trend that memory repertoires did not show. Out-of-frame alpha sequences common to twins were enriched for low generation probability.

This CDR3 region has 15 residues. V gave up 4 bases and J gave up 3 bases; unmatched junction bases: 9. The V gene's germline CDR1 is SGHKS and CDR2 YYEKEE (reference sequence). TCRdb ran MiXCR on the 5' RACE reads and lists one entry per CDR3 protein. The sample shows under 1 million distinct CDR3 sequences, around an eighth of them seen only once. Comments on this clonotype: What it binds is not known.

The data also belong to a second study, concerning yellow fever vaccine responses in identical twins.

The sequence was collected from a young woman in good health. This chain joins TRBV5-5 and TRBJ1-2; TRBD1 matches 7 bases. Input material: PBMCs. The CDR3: CASSAAGTAHYGYTF. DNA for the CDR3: TGTGCCAGCAGCGCGGCCGGGACAGCCCACTATGGCTACACCTTC.